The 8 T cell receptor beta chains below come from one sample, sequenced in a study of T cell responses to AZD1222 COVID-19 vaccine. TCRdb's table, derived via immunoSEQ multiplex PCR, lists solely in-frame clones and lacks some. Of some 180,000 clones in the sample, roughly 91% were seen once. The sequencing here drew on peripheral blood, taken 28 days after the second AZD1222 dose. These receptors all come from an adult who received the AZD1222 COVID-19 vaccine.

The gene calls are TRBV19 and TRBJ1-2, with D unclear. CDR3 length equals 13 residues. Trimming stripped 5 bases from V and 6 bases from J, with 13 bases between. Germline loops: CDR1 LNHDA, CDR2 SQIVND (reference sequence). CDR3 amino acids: CASSLGSLDGYTF. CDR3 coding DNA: TGTGCCAGTAGTCTGGGGAGTCTGGATGGCTACACCTTC.

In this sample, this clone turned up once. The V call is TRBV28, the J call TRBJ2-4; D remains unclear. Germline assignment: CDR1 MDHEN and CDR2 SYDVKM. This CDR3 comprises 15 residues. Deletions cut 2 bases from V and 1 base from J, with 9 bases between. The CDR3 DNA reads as TGTGCCAGCAGTTTAAGGCAGTTCGCCAAAAACATTCAGTACTTC. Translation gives CASSLRQFAKNIQYF.

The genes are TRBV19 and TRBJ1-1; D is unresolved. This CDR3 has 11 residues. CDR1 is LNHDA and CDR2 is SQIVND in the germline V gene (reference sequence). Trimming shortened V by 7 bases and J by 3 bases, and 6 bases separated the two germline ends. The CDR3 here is CASTGYTEAFF. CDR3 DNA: TGTGCCAGTACAGGATACACTGAAGCTTTCTTT.

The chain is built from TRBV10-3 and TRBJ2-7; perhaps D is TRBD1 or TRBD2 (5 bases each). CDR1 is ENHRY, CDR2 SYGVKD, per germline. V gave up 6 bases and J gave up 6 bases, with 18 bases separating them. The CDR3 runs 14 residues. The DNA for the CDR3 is TGTGCCATCAGAACCGGGACCCCTTGGAGCGAGCAGTACTTC. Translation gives CAIRTGTPWSEQYF.

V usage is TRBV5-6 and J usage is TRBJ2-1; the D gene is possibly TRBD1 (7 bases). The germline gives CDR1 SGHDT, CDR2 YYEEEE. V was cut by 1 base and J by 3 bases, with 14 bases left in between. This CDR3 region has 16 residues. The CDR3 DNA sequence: TGTGCCAGCAGCTTGTATGGCAGGGGGGACTACAATGAGCAGTTCTTC. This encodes CASSLYGRGDYNEQFF.

This CDR3 is CASSPRAGGGGYTF. CDR3 bases: TGTGCCAGTAGTCCTCGCGCAGGGGGAGGCGGCTACACCTTC. This sequence joins TRBV19 and TRBJ1-2; TRBD1 aligns across 7 bases. V was pared by 5 bases and J by 8 bases, with 11 bases of the junction left unmatched. Germline V gene lookup returns CDR1 LNHDA and CDR2 SQIVND (reference sequence). The CDR3 extends over 14 amino acids. Complete variable domain (other parts from reference TRBV19 and TRBJ1-2): DGGITQSPKYLFRKEGQNVTLSCEQNLNHDAMYWYRQDPGQGLRLIYYSQIVNDFQKGDIAEGYSVSREKKESFPLTVTSAQKNPTAFYLCASSPRAGGGGYTFGSGTRLTVV.

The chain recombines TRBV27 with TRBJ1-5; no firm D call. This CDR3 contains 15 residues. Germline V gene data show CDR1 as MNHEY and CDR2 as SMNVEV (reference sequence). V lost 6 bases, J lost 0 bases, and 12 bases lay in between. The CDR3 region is CASSQETNSNQPQHF. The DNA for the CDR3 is TGTGCCAGCAGCCAAGAGACGAATAGCAATCAGCCCCAGCATTTT.

The CDR3 nucleotides read TGTGCCAGCAGCCTCGGACTAGCGGGAGGCTACGAGCAGTACTTC. This gives the protein CASSLGLAGGYEQYF. This sequence joins TRBV7-8 and TRBJ2-7; 14 bases are a match to TRBD2. The CDR3 length is 15 residues. Germline V gives CDR1 SGHVS, CDR2 FQNEAQ. V shed 5 bases and J 3 bases; nucleotides not matched to a gene: 3. The full variable domain, with the rest looked up from reference TRBV7-8 and TRBJ2-7, is GAGVSQSPRYKVAKRGQDVALRCDPISGHVSLFWYQQALGQGPEFLTYFQNEAQLDKSGLPSDRFFAERPEGSVSTLKIQRTQQEDSAVYLCASSLGLAGGYEQYFGPGTRLTVT.